The present T cell receptor beta chain was sequenced within a study of T cell responses to AZD1222 COVID-19 vaccine. Study in general: Pooled together were second doses at about 4 or about 12 weeks.

Regarding this clone: The antigen is unknown.

The CDR3 loop spans 12 amino acids. CDR1 and CDR2 (germline): SGHVS, FQNEAQ. V shed 2 bases and J 7 bases; nucleotides not matched to a gene: 1. Clones were sequenced by immunoSEQ multiplex PCR, and TCRdb holds only the in-frame ones, with some missing. The sample gives over 150,000 clones, about 85% of which show up once; around 3.1% is in the top ten. Study-level results: Spike-wide vaccine-associated CD4 TCRs dominated at 160-218 and 743-854. Recipients of AZD1222 seropositive at baseline numbered only 5 or 6. None of the repertoires were sampled until the peak T cell response had passed.

Specimen: peripheral blood, collected on day 0 of AZD1222 vaccination. The sequence came from an adult in good health. The chain recombines TRBV7-8 with TRBJ1-1, with 7 bases fitting TRBD1. The CDR3 protein is CASSLSGGEAFF. CDR3 nucleotides: TGTGCCAGCAGCTTATCAGGGGGTGAAGCTTTCTTT. Supplemented by reference TRBV7-8 and TRBJ1-1, the full variable domain reads GAGVSQSPRYKVAKRGQDVALRCDPISGHVSLFWYQQALGQGPEFLTYFQNEAQLDKSGLPSDRFFAERPEGSVSTLKIQRTQQEDSAVYLCASSLSGGEAFFGQGTRLTVV.